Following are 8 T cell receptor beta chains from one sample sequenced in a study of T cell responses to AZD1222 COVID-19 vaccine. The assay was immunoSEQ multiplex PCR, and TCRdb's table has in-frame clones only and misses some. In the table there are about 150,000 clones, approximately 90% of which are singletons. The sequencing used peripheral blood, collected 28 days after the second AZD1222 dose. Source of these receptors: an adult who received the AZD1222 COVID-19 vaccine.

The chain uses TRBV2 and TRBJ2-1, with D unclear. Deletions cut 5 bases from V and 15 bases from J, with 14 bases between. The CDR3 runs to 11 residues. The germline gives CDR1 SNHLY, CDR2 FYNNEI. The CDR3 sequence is CASSPDRESFF. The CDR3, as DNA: TGTGCCAGCAGTCCGGATCGAGAGTCGTTCTTC.

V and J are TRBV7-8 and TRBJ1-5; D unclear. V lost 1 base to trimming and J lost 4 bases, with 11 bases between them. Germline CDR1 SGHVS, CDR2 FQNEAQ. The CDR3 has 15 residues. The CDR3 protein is CASSLGRVSNQPQHF. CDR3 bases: TGTGCCAGCAGCTTAGGGAGGGTTTCTAATCAGCCCCAGCATTTT.

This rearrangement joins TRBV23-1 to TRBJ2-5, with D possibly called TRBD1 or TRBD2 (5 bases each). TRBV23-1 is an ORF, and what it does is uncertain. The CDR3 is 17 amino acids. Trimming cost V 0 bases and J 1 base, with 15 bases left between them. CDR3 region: CASSQSRRGGGQETQYF. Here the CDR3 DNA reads TGCGCCAGCAGTCAATCGAGAAGGGGTGGGGGCCAAGAGACCCAGTACTTC.

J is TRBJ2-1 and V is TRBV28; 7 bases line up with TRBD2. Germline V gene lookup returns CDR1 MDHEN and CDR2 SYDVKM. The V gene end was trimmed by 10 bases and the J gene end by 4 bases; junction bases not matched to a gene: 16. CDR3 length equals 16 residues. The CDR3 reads CATGLGGGPIYNEQFF. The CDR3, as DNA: TGTGCCACCGGCCTGGGGGGAGGGCCTATATACAATGAGCAGTTCTTC.

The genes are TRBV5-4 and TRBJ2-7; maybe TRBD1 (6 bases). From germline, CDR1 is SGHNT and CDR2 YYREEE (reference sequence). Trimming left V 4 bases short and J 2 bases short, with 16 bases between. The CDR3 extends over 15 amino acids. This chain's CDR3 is CASSPGQPNAYEQYF. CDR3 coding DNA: TGTGCCAGCAGCCCTGGACAGCCGAATGCCTACGAGCAGTACTTC.

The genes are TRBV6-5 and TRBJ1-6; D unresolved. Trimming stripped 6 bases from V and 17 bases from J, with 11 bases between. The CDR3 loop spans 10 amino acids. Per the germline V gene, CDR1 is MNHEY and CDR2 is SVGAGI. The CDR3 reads CASSLRTFHF. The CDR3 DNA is TGTGCCAGCAGCCTCAGAACCTTCCACTTT.

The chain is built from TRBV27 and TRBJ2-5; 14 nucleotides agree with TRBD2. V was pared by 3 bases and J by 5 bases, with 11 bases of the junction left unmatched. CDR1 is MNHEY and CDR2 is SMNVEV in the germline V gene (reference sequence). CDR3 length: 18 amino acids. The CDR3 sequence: CASSFSGLAGAMGETQYF. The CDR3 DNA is TGTGCCAGCAGTTTTTCGGGACTAGCGGGAGCAATGGGTGAGACCCAGTACTTC.

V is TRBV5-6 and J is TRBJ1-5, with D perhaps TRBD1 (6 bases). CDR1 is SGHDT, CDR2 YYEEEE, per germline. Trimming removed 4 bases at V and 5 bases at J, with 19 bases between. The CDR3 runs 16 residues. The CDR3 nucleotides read TGTGCCAGCAGCACATCGGGGGTCGGGACATATCAGCCCCAGCATTTT. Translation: CASSTSGVGTYQPQHF.